The sequence of this T cell receptor beta chain was determined in a study of T cell responses to AZD1222 COVID-19 vaccine. General study points: Of the AZD1222 recipients, only 5 to 7 were seropositive at baseline. The reported proportion of spike-specific TCRs targeting unmutated variant regions was nearly half.

A remark on this clone: What it binds is not known.

Using immunoSEQ multiplex PCR, the repertoire was profiled, and TCRdb retains in-frame clones only, with some absent. The sample holds 180,000 or so clones, 90% to 95% seen once. The TCR was taken from an adult who received the MenACWY meningococcal vaccine as a control. The specimen comprised peripheral blood, sampled 28 days after the second dose of the MenACWY control vaccine.

CDR3 region: CASSQVTGSTEAFF. CDR3 bases: TGCGCCAGCAGCCAAGTGACAGGGAGCACTGAAGCTTTCTTT. The chain is built from TRBV4-3 and TRBJ1-1; 7 bases line up with TRBD1. The length of the CDR3 is 14 residues. V shed 1 base, J shed 4 bases, and the junction held 3 bases outside the gene matches. The germline gives CDR1 LGHNA, CDR2 YSLEER.